The rows below give T cell receptor beta chains drawn from one sample of a study of blood T cell repertoires in COVID-19. Produced via immunoSEQ multiplex PCR; TCRdb's table is partial and in-frame only. The table has 250,000 to 350,000 clones, around 85% seen once. The sequenced sample consisted of PBMCs or T cells enriched from blood (not recorded which). All receptors come from a woman aged 30 to 39 who had recovered from COVID-19. Both conserved end residues are part of each CDR3. A D gene is named only where the DNA matches it firmly. Rows give clone size only sometimes, using once, few, many, or a class for an expanded clone.

clone size	D gene	J gene	V gene	CDR3 DNA	CDR3 protein
few	.	TRBJ2-7	TRBV11-2	TGTGCCAGCAGCTCCCTGGACAGAACCTACGAGCAGTACTTC	CASSSLDRTYEQYF
.	.	TRBJ2-1	TRBV28	TGTGCCAGCAGTTTCGAGGATAGCTCCTACAATGAGCAGTTCTTC	CASSFEDSSYNEQFF
.	TRBD2	TRBJ2-2	TRBV19	TGTGCCAGTAGTATGGGACTAGCGGGAGGCCCCATGTCGACCGGGGAGCTGTTTTTT	CASSMGLAGGPMSTGELFF
.	TRBD1	TRBJ1-6	TRBV5-1	TGCGCCAGCAGCCCAGACAGGGTCATGGGTTCACCCCTCCACTTT	CASSPDRVMGSPLHF
.	.	TRBJ2-7	TRBV12-3/TRBV12-4	TGTGCCAGCCGGGGGTCTAGCGAGCAGTACTTC	CASRGSSEQYF
.	TRBD1	TRBJ1-5	TRBV19	TGTGCCAGTAGTATAGATCTGGTAGGGGGCGCGGGCAATCAGCCCCAGCATTTT	CASSIDLVGGAGNQPQHF
.	.	TRBJ2-5	TRBV27	TGTGCCAGCACCTCGGGAGGGGGCGGGAGAAAGACCCAGTACTTC	CASTSGGGGRKTQYF
.	TRBD1	TRBJ1-2	TRBV28	TGTGCCAGCAGTTTAATCGAAGGGGGCCTCCGGTATGGCTACACCTTC	CASSLIEGGLRYGYTF
.	TRBD2	TRBJ2-1	TRBV10-2	TGCGCCAGCAGTGAGAACCGCGGGAGGGCCTTGTACAATGAGCAGTTCTTC	CASSENRGRALYNEQFF
once	TRBD2	TRBJ2-5	TRBV6-1	TGTGCCAGCAGTGGGCAGGGACTAGCGGGGGTTTTAGAGACCCAGTACTTC	CASSGQGLAGVLETQYF
few	.	TRBJ1-2	TRBV20-1	TGCAGTGCTAGTGAGGGCAGGGTCTATGGCTACACCTTC	CSASEGRVYGYTF
.	.	TRBJ2-2	TRBV25-1	TGTGCCAGCAGTGTCGGGGCCGGGGAGCTGTTTTTT	CASSVGAGELFF
once	.	TRBJ2-1	TRBV27	TGTGCCAGCCTGGGGAGAATAACGGATAATGAGCAGTTCTTC	CASLGRITDNEQFF
once	TRBD1	TRBJ1-1	TRBV4-2	TGTGCCAGCAGCCGAATTGACAGGGGGCTTGTCGTCAACACTGAAGCTTTCTTT	CASSRIDRGLVVNTEAFF
.	.	TRBJ2-3	TRBV12-3/TRBV12-4	TGTGCCAGCAGTTCTCTAGGAAGTCTGTATTTT	CASSSLGSLYF
.	.	TRBJ2-1	TRBV28	TGTGCCAGCAGTTTATTTGCGAGGTCCTACAATGAGCAGTTCTTC	CASSLFARSYNEQFF
.	.	TRBJ1-5	TRBV5-1	TGCGCCAGCAGCTTAGAGGGATATAGCAATCAGCCCCAGCATTTT	CASSLEGYSNQPQHF
.	TRBD2	TRBJ2-1	TRBV4-2	TGTGCCAGCAGCCTGAGGGGACTAGCGGGAGGGGGCAGCTCCTACAATGAGCAGTTCTTC	CASSLRGLAGGGSSYNEQFF
.	.	TRBJ2-3	TRBV10-3	TGTGCCATCAGTGGGGGAGCGACCAGGGGAACAGATACGCAGTATTTT	CAISGGATRGTDTQYF
.	TRBD1	TRBJ1-1	TRBV18	TGTGCCAGCTCACCGGACAGGGTCGGAGCTTTCTTT	CASSPDRVGAFF
.	TRBD1	TRBJ1-1	TRBV10-3	TGTGCCATCAGTCCGGGGACAGGGCGGAGCACTGAAGCTTTCTTT	CAISPGTGRSTEAFF
once	.	TRBJ1-1	TRBV15	TGTGCCACCAGCAGTGCCTTTGGGCAGCTACAAAACACTGAAGCTTTCTTT	CATSSAFGQLQNTEAFF
.	TRBD1	TRBJ2-2	TRBV11-2	TGTGCCAGCAGCTCTTTGACAGGGGCGAACACCGGGGAGCTGTTTTTT	CASSSLTGANTGELFF
.	.	TRBJ2-3	TRBV20-1	TGCAGTGCTAGTCGGGAGTCCCCCACAGATACGCAGTATTTT	CSASRESPTDTQYF
.	TRBD2	TRBJ2-1	TRBV7-2	TGTGCCAGCAGCTTAGGGACCCTAGCGGGAGTCCGGAATGAGCAGTTCTTC	CASSLGTLAGVRNEQFF
.	.	TRBJ2-2	TRBV7-9	TGTGCCAGCAGTGCCGGGACTGCAAACCTCGGGGAGCTGTTTTTT	CASSAGTANLGELFF
.	TRBD1	TRBJ1-6	TRBV10-2	TGCGCCAGCAGTGACAACAGGGGGCGCGGTAATTCACCCCTCCACTTT	CASSDNRGRGNSPLHF
.	.	TRBJ1-1	TRBV30	TGTGCCTGGGCCTCTTACTCCGTGAACACTGAAGCTTTCTTT	CAWASYSVNTEAFF
.	TRBD1	TRBJ2-7	TRBV5-1	TGCGCCAGCAGGAGAGCAGGGGGTTCCTACGAGCAGTACTTC	CASRRAGGSYEQYF
.	TRBD2	TRBJ2-1	TRBV6-4	TGTGCCAGCAGTGACGGGAAGCGGGAAGTATATGAGCAGTTCTTC	CASSDGKREVYEQFF
.	.	TRBJ2-5	TRBV3-1/TRBV3-2	TGTGCCAGCAGCCTCCCGAGGCGACAAGAGACCCAGTACTTC	CASSLPRRQETQYF
.	TRBD1	TRBJ1-1	TRBV30	TGTGCCTGGAGTGGACAGGGGCACACTGAAGCTTTCTTT	CAWSGQGHTEAFF
.	.	TRBJ2-5	TRBV7-2	TGTGCCAGCAGCTTCCTGCCAGGGTTGGTAGAGACCCAGTACTTC	CASSFLPGLVETQYF
once	TRBD1	TRBJ2-7	TRBV5-4	TGTGCCAGCAGCCCCATACAGGGGGGCGCCTACGAGCAGTACTTC	CASSPIQGGAYEQYF
.	TRBD1	TRBJ1-1	TRBV10-3	TGTGCCACCGATACAGGGGGCACTGAAGCTTTCTTT	CATDTGGTEAFF
.	TRBD1	TRBJ1-2	TRBV27	TGTGCCAGCAGTTTCGGACAGGCATATGGCTACACCTTC	CASSFGQAYGYTF
.	.	TRBJ2-3	TRBV7-6	TGTGCCAGCAGCTTAGGAACTGCAGAGCGGACAGATACGCAGTATTTT	CASSLGTAERTDTQYF
.	.	TRBJ1-6	TRBV28	TGTGCCAGCGATACACAGGGTTCTGATAGCTCACCCCTCCACTTT	CASDTQGSDSSPLHF
.	TRBD2	TRBJ2-1	TRBV24-1	TGTGCCACCAGTGATGAAGCGGGAGGGGGCAATGAGCAGTTCTTC	CATSDEAGGGNEQFF
.	.	TRBJ1-6	TRBV4-1	TGCGCCAGCAGCCAAGAGGCAAGATCCGATAATTCACCCCTCCACTTT	CASSQEARSDNSPLHF
.	.	TRBJ1-4	TRBV10-2	TGCGCCAGCAGTGAGGGAACCGGGGAAAAACTGTTTTTT	CASSEGTGEKLFF
few	TRBD2	TRBJ2-7	TRBV9	TGTGCCAGCAGCCTTGGACTAGCGGGAGTGGGCGAGCAGTACTTC	CASSLGLAGVGEQYF
.	.	TRBJ2-7	TRBV3-1/TRBV3-2	TGTGCCAGCAGCCAAGATGGTGGCAGGGAAGTGGAGCAGTACTTC	CASSQDGGREVEQYF
once	TRBD1	TRBJ1-4	TRBV27	TGTGCCAGCAGTCGGACAGGTGGGGTAAAACTGTTTTTT	CASSRTGGVKLFF
once	.	TRBJ1-5	TRBV19	TGTGCCAGTAGTATGTTCGGCAGGGCTTATAATCAGCCCCAGCATTTT	CASSMFGRAYNQPQHF
.	.	TRBJ2-1	TRBV6-5	TGTGCCAGCGGGGGACTTTCCAATGAGCAGTTCTTC	CASGGLSNEQFF
.	.	TRBJ2-3	TRBV30	TGTGCCTGGAGCGCGGGGTCCCTAAGCACAGATACGCAGTATTTT	CAWSAGSLSTDTQYF
once	TRBD1	TRBJ1-4	TRBV19	TGTGCCAGTAGTACGCAACGTCCAGGGGGGTACCTAGAAAAACTGTTTTTT	CASSTQRPGGYLEKLFF